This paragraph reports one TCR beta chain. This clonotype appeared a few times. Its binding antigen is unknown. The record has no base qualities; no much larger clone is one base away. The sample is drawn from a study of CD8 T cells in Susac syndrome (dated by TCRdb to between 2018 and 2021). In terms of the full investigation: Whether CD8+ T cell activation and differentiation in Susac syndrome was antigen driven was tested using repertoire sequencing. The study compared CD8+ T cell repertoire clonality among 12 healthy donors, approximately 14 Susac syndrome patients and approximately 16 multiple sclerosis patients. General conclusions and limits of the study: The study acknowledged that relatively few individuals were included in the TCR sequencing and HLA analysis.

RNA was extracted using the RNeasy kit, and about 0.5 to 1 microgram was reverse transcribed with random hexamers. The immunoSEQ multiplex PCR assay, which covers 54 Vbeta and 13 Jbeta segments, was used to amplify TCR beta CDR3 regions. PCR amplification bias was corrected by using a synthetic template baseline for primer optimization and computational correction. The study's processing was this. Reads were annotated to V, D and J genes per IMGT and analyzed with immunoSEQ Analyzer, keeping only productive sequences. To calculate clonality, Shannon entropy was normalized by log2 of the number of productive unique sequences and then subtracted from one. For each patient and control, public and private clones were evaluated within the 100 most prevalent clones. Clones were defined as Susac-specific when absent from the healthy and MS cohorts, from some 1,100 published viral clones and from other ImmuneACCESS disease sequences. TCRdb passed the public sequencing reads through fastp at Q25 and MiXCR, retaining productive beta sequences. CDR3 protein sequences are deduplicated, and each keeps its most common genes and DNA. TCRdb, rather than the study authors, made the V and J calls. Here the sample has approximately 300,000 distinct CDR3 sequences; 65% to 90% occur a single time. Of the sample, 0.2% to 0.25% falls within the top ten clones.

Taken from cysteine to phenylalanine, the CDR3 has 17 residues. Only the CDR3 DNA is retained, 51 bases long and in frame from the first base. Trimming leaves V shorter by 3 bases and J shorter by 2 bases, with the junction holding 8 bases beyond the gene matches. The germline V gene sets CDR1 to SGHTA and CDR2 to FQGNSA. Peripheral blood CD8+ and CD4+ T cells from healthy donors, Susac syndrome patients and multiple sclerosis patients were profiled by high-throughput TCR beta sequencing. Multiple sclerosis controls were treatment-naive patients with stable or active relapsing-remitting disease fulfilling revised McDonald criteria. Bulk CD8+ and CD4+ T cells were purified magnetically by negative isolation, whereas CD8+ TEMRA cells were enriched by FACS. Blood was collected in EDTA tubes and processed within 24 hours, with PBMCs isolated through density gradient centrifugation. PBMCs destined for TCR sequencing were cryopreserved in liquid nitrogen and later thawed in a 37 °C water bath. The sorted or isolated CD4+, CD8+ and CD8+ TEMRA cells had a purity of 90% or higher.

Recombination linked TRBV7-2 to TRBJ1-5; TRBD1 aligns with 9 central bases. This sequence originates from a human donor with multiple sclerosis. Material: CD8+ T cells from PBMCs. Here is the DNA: TGTGCCAGCAGCTTTCGGACAGGGGCGATGGGCAATCAGCCCCAGCATTTT. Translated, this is CASSFRTGAMGNQPQHF.